This TCR beta chain was retrieved from a study of cytomegalovirus exposure and HLA in healthy donors. Notes on the study in general: The study recorded 164 TCR beta chains that were cytomegalovirus-associated. Most TCRs appeared rarely, but some public TCRs recurred in many donors.

Amplification used 60 Vbeta primers and 13 Jbeta primers. TCRdb's table, derived via immunoSEQ multiplex PCR, lists solely in-frame clones and lacks some. The profile shows roughly 190,000 clones, about 81% of them singletons. This CDR3 is 13 amino acids long. From germline, CDR1 is SGHRS and CDR2 YFSETQ. Trimming shortened V by 0 bases and J by 4 bases, and 7 bases separated the two germline ends. Concerning this clone itself: As yet, its antigen is unknown.

The specimen was PBMCs. The V gene is TRBV5-1, the J gene TRBJ2-5; weak D call: TRBD2 (6 bases). The receptor's source is a woman younger than 30 in good health and CMV-seronegative. CDR3 sequence (DNA): TGCGCCAGCAGCTTGGGTAGCGGAGAGACCCAGTACTTC. This gives the protein CASSLGSGETQYF.